The next 9 T cell receptor beta chains were all read from a single sample in a study of cytomegalovirus exposure and HLA in healthy donors. Primers: 60 Vbeta forward and 13 Jbeta reverse. The data were produced by immunoSEQ multiplex PCR, yet TCRdb's version contains in-frame clones alone and is incomplete. The listing records approximately 140,000 clones. What was sequenced was PBMCs. These receptors were taken from a man aged 35-49 years in good health and CMV-seronegative.

The gene calls are TRBV7-3 and TRBJ1-2, with 8 nucleotides matching TRBD1. The V and J ends lost 5 bases and 6 bases, in that order; junction bases with no gene match: 8. This CDR3 comprises 14 residues. CDR1 is SGHTA, CDR2 FQGTGA, per germline. DNA of the CDR3: TGTGCCAGCAGCCAGTCACAGGGGGTCGATGGCTACACCTTC. Protein product: CASSQSQGVDGYTF. Looking up the rest from reference TRBV7-3 and TRBJ1-2 gives the full variable domain: GAGVSQTPSNKVTEKGKYVELRCDPISGHTALYWYRQSLGQGPEFLIYFQGTGAADDSGLPNDRFFAVRPEGSVSTLKIQRTERGDSAVYLCASSQSQGVDGYTFGSGTRLTVV.

The rearrangement uses TRBV7-3 and TRBJ2-5, with TRBD2 matching 9 bases. The CDR3 is made up of 15 amino acids. CDR1 and CDR2 (germline): SGHTA, FQGTGA. J was trimmed by 5 bases and V by 6 bases; bases with no gene match: 10. The CDR3 DNA is TGTGCCAGCAGTCATAGCGGGGGAATTCAGGAGACCCAGTACTTC. This translates into CASSHSGGIQETQYF.

The chain carries TRBV2 and TRBJ2-5, with 9 nucleotides matching TRBD2. The V segment lost 7 bases and the J segment 4 bases; nucleotides outside the gene matches: 7. Germline CDR1 is SNHLY and CDR2 is FYNNEI. The CDR3 is 14 residues long. The CDR3 sequence: CASTGLASSETQYF. The CDR3, as DNA: TGTGCCAGCACGGGACTAGCCTCTTCAGAGACCCAGTACTTC.

The chain joins TRBV28 to TRBJ2-7, with TRBD2 matching over 9 bases. After removal of 7 bases from V and 4 bases from J, the junction contained 2 bases not matched to a gene. This CDR3 is 12 amino acids long. The germline CDR1 and CDR2 sequences are MDHEN and SYDVKM. CDR3: CASTGLAYEQYF. The CDR3 DNA sequence: TGTGCCAGCACAGGACTAGCGTACGAGCAGTACTTC. Variable domain in full (rest from reference TRBV28 and TRBJ2-7): DVKVTQSSRYLVKRTGEKVFLECVQDMDHENMFWYRQDPGLGLRLIYFSYDVKMKEKGDIPEGYSVSREKKERFSLILESASTNQTSMYLCASTGLAYEQYFGPGTRLTVT.

This chain uses TRBV19 with TRBJ1-2; possibly TRBD1 for D (5 bases). The ends were cut back, 0 bases at V and 3 bases at J, with 8 bases in the middle. Germline lookup yields CDR1 LNHDA and CDR2 SQIVND (reference sequence). The CDR3 is 14 amino acids. This chain's CDR3 is CASSIDRAHYGYTF. CDR3 DNA: TGTGCCAGTAGTATAGACAGGGCTCACTATGGCTACACCTTC.

The chain recombines TRBV11-2 with TRBJ2-7, with 8 bases lining up with TRBD1. Germline assignment: CDR1 SGHAT and CDR2 FQNNGV. CDR3 length equals 15 residues. J gave up 2 bases and V 5 bases, and 8 bases lay outside the gene matches. The CDR3 here is CASSGGTGKTYEQYF. The CDR3 DNA sequence: TGTGCCAGCAGCGGGGGGACAGGCAAGACCTACGAGCAGTACTTC.

The gene calls are TRBV4-3 and TRBJ1-2; tentative D call: TRBD1 (5 bases). V was pared by 1 base and J by 4 bases, with 10 bases between. The length of the CDR3 is 14 residues. From germline, CDR1 is LGHNA and CDR2 YSLEER. The CDR3 region is CASSQARTIYGYTF. The CDR3 DNA reads as TGCGCCAGCAGCCAAGCGCGGACAATCTATGGCTACACCTTC.

V usage is TRBV5-4 and J usage is TRBJ1-2, with D possibly matching TRBD1 (5 bases). Germline-derived CDR1 and CDR2 are SGHNT and YYREEE (reference sequence). The CDR3 totals 13 residues. Trimming cost V 6 bases and J 9 bases, with 18 bases left between them. The CDR3 protein is CASTVWGEYSYTF. CDR3 bases: TGTGCCAGCACCGTTTGGGGGGAATATAGCTACACCTTC.

The chain employs TRBV28 and TRBJ1-5, with D possibly TRBD1 on 5 matching bases. With 8 bases removed from V and 3 bases from J, the gap between germline ends came to 14 bases. The CDR3 has 14 residues. The germline gives CDR1 MDHEN, CDR2 SYDVKM. CDR3 residues: CASAGFVSNQPQHF. The CDR3 DNA reads TGTGCCAGCGCAGGGTTCGTATCCAATCAGCCCCAGCATTTT.